The entry below gives a single TCR beta chain sequence along with its context. How the authors handled the data: Estimates of nucleated cell counts were drawn from the amplification of reference gene primers. Clones were read by immunoSEQ multiplex PCR, and TCRdb kept only the in-frame ones, dropping some. V and J calls and clone size are as listed in that table; D and trimming were resolved from the DNA. The sample has 120,000 to 150,000 clones, approximately 84% seen once. From germline, CDR1 is SGHTA and CDR2 FQGNSA. The length of the CDR3 is 16 residues. Trimming at V came to 5 bases and at J to 5 bases, leaving 11 bases not matched to a gene. This record comes from a study of blood T cell repertoires in COVID-19. Study summary: In each case, the material was cDNA or gDNA derived from T cells, B-cell-depleted T cells, or PBMCs.

The sample comprised peripheral blood. The chain has TRBV7-2 and TRBJ2-5; 10 nucleotides line up with TRBD2. This sequence was found in a human donor with acute or convalescent COVID-19. The donor label of this sample is uncertain. DNA for the CDR3: TGTGCCAGCAGCCCCAGACCTAGCGGGGGTGGCGAGACCCAGTACTTC. Residues: CASSPRPSGGGETQYF.